Each of the 5 T cell receptor beta chains below was sequenced from the same sample in a study of blood T cell repertoires in COVID-19. Profiled with immunoSEQ multiplex PCR; TCRdb holds only in-frame clones, not every one. The repertoire has some 310,000 clones, around 89% of them found once; the top ten carry about 1%. Sequencing was carried out using peripheral blood. These receptors all stem from a woman between 35 and 50 years old with COVID-19, enrolled during active disease.

DNA of the CDR3: TGCGCCAGCAGCCCCAGGATCGGGACAGGGGACTACGAGCAGTACTTC. Protein product: CASSPRIGTGDYEQYF. This rearrangement joins TRBV4-3 to TRBJ2-7, with 10 bases identical to TRBD1. Germline loops: CDR1 LGHNA, CDR2 YSLEER. The CDR3 consists of 16 residues. Trimming at V came to 4 bases and at J to 3 bases, leaving 9 bases not matched to a gene.

This clone was seen once. The rearrangement joins TRBV7-9 to TRBJ1-2, with 8 bases fitting TRBD1. With V trimmed by 5 bases and J by 4 bases, 12 bases remained unmatched. The germline CDR1 and CDR2 sequences are SEHNR and FQNEAQ (reference sequence). The CDR3 covers 16 residues. CDR3: CASSHFRTGISYGYTF. The CDR3 DNA reads as TGTGCCAGCAGCCACTTTCGGACAGGGATTAGCTATGGCTACACCTTC.

The rearrangement joins TRBV5-8 to TRBJ2-7, with D perhaps matching TRBD2 (5 bases). CDR1 is SGHTS, CDR2 YDEGEE, per germline. There are 14 residues in the CDR3. The V gene lost 1 base and the J gene lost 0 bases, with 8 bases spanning the gap. The CDR3 DNA is TGTGCCAGCAGCTTGATGGAGGTCTCCTACGAGCAGTACTTC. Protein sequence: CASSLMEVSYEQYF.

This chain joins TRBV18 and TRBJ1-1, with a weak D call TRBD1 (6 bases). Germline V gene lookup returns CDR1 KGHSH and CDR2 LQKENI. The CDR3 sequence is 15 residues long. Trimming took 2 bases from V and 0 from J, leaving 10 bases between them. The CDR3 sequence is CASSPGRDMNTEAFF. The CDR3 DNA is TGTGCCAGCTCACCAGGTCGGGACATGAACACTGAAGCTTTCTTT. The variable domain in full, completed from reference TRBV18 and TRBJ1-1, reads NAGVMQNPRHLVRRRGQEARLRCSPMKGHSHVYWYRQLPEEGLKFMVYLQKENIIDESGMPKERFSAEFPKEGPSILRIQQVVRGDSAAYFCASSPGRDMNTEAFFGQGTRLTVV.

The V call is TRBV5-1, the J call TRBJ2-5, with D possibly being TRBD2 (6 bases). The V end lost 4 bases, the J end lost 0 bases, and 10 bases lay between the germline ends. CDR3 length: 14 residues. Germline assignment: CDR1 SGHRS and CDR2 YFSETQ. The CDR3 loop is CASSPTRNQETQYF. For the CDR3, the DNA is TGCGCCAGCAGCCCGACTAGGAACCAAGAGACCCAGTACTTC.